The 13 T cell receptor beta chains below come from one sample, sequenced in a study of CD8+CD57+ T cells in acquired aplastic anemia. Individuals selected for sequencing had exhibited CD8+CD57+ cell expansion on flow cytometry. According to the study, genomic DNA was the template for TCR beta VDJ and CDR3 profiling. TCRdb re-called the reads through MiXCR, storing one row per CDR3 protein. The sample includes around 430,000 distinct CDR3 sequences, roughly 34% of them seen just once. The sequencing input was sorted CD4+, CD8+, or CD8+CD57+ T cells (not recorded which) from PBMCs. The receptors originated from a human donor with aplastic anemia.

This clonotype has ten or more counts. This chain joins TRBV19 and TRBJ1-3; D gene unclear. CDR1 is LNHDA, CDR2 SQIVND, per germline (reference sequence). V shed 1 base and J shed 2 bases, with 6 bases lying between them. This CDR3 spans 14 amino acids. CDR3 region: CASSIGQPGNTIYF. CDR3 coding DNA: TGTGCCAGTAGTATAGGGCAGCCTGGAAACACCATATATTTT.

V is TRBV9 and J is TRBJ1-1; D possibly corresponds to TRBD1 (6 bases). This CDR3 region has 15 residues. Germline V gene lookup returns CDR1 SGDLS and CDR2 YYNGEE. Between the trimmed V and J ends, which lost 0 bases and 4 bases, there was a span of 13 bases. The CDR3 nucleotides are TGTGCCAGCAGCGTAGGGGACATGATCGGCACTGAAGCTTTCTTT. Translating it yields CASSVGDMIGTEAFF.

CDR3 residues: CSAGGGAGSGELFF. In DNA form, the CDR3 reads TGCAGTGCCGGAGGGGGCGCGGGATCCGGGGAGCTGTTTTTT. This chain joins TRBV20-1 and TRBJ2-2, with D maybe TRBD1 (7 bases). Germline V gene lookup returns CDR1 DFQATT and CDR2 SNEGSKA (reference sequence). The CDR3 extends over 14 amino acids. The V end was cut by 6 bases, the J end by 6 bases, with 17 bases between.

The genes are TRBV7-6 and TRBJ1-2; 7 bases are shared with TRBD1. Looked up from germline, CDR1 is SGHVS and CDR2 is FNYEAQ. With 5 bases clipped from V and 4 bases from J, the junction kept 10 bases outside the gene matches. The CDR3 extends over 15 amino acids. CDR3 in amino acids: CASSPRTGTPYGYTF. DNA for the CDR3: TGTGCCAGCAGCCCAAGGACAGGAACCCCCTATGGCTACACCTTC. Based on the CDR3 plus reference TRBV7-6 and TRBJ1-2, the full variable domain is GAGVSQSPRYKVTKRGQDVALRCDPISGHVSLYWYRQALGQGPEFLTYFNYEAQQDKSGLPNDRFSAERPEGSISTLTIQRTEQRDSAMYRCASSPRTGTPYGYTFGSGTRLTVV.

The chain links TRBV5-1 to TRBJ2-7; perhaps D is TRBD1 or TRBD2 (6 bases each). Germline V gene data show CDR1 as SGHRS and CDR2 as YFSETQ. Trimming removed 0 bases from V and 1 base from J, with 11 bases in between. This CDR3 comprises 15 residues. As DNA, the CDR3 is TGCGCCAGCAGCTTGGTTACGGGGGCATCCTACGAGCAGTACTTC. Translated: CASSLVTGASYEQYF.

This clonotype was found many times. This CDR3 is CAISGRQEGYGYTF. DNA of the CDR3: TGTGCCATCAGTGGTCGCCAGGAGGGCTATGGCTACACCTTC. The V and J genes are TRBV10-3 and TRBJ1-2; D gene unclear. CDR3 size: 14 residues. The germline V gene has CDR1 ENHRY and CDR2 SYGVKD. The V and J ends lost 4 bases and 4 bases respectively, with 13 bases between them.

Concerning this clonotype itself: No conserved phenylalanine or tryptophan ends this CDR3, so it is likely a read error. This chain joins TRBV12-3 or TRBV12-4 and TRBJ2-7; 8 bases line up with TRBD1. V shed 6 bases and J 4 bases; nucleotides not matched to a gene: 8. The CDR3 is 14 amino acids. CDR3 sequence reads: CASSRTGKIYEQYL. The CDR3 coding sequence is TGTGCCAGCAGCAGGACAGGGAAAATATACGAGCAGTACCTC.

The rearrangement joins TRBV20-1 to TRBJ2-5; possibly TRBD1 for D (6 bases). V was shortened by 0 bases and J by 4 bases, with 15 bases between the two germline ends. CDR3 length: 15 residues. The germline gives CDR1 DFQATT, CDR2 SNEGSKA (reference sequence). DNA for the CDR3: TGCAGTGCTAGAGATCTACAGGGAAGACCAGAGACCCAGTACTTC. Its translation is CSARDLQGRPETQYF.

The chain has TRBV30 and TRBJ2-2; D gene uncertain. Germline CDR1 and CDR2: GTSNPN and SVGIG (reference sequence). V shed 0 bases and J shed 1 base, with 9 bases lying between them. The CDR3 runs to 15 residues. The CDR3 region is CAWSVPQKNTGELFF. Here the CDR3 DNA reads TGTGCCTGGAGTGTACCTCAGAAGAACACCGGGGAGCTGTTTTTT.

The rearrangement joins TRBV20-1 to TRBJ1-1, with D possibly TRBD1 on 5 matching bases. The germline gives CDR1 DFQATT, CDR2 SNEGSKA (reference sequence). The V gene lost 0 bases and the J gene lost 6 bases, with 14 bases spanning the gap. The CDR3 length is 14 residues. For the CDR3, the DNA is TGCAGTGCTAGAGATTCGGGGGGTAGCGCTGAAGCTTTCTTT. Amino acid sequence: CSARDSGGSAEAFF.

This chain links TRBV2 with TRBJ2-7, with TRBD1 identical over 9 bases. J lost 3 bases, V lost 6 bases, and 12 bases had no gene match. The CDR3 runs to 16 residues. CDR1 is SNHLY and CDR2 is FYNNEI in the germline V gene. CDR3 DNA sequence: TGTGCCAGCAGCCGCCAAACCGGGACAGGGCACTACGAGCAGTACTTC. Translating gives CASSRQTGTGHYEQYF.

This clonotype was picked up many times. This sequence joins TRBV12-3 or TRBV12-4 and TRBJ1-6; D uncertain. The CDR3 length is 11 residues. Deletions cut 8 bases from V and 8 bases from J, with 7 bases between. The CDR3 region has the DNA TGTGCCAGCTGGGGTTATTCACCCCTCCACTTT. Protein: CASWGYSPLHF.

This clonotype was picked up many times. The chain employs TRBV7-9 and TRBJ1-2; D unclear. The CDR3 covers 12 residues. Germline-derived CDR1 and CDR2 are SEHNR and FQNEAQ (reference sequence). V lost 5 bases and J 8 bases, leaving 12 bases between the germline ends. The CDR3 region has the DNA TGTGCCAGCAGCGCGGAGGTGAGCGGCTACACCTTC. Its protein product is CASSAEVSGYTF.